What follows are 18 T cell receptor beta chains derived from one specimen sequenced in a study of blood T cell repertoires in COVID-19. The protocol was immunoSEQ multiplex PCR, while the TCRdb copy is restricted to in-frame clones and leaves out a portion. The sample shows 210,000 or so clones, roughly 90% of them seen only once. Sequencing input: peripheral blood. The receptors here all came from a woman aged 60 to 75 with acute or convalescent COVID-19.

CDR3 coding DNA: TGTGCCAGCTCTCTGCAGGGGAACACTGAAGCTTTCTTT. Its translation: CASSLQGNTEAFF. This chain links TRBV18 with TRBJ1-1; TRBD1 is a possible D gene (5 bases). V gave up 6 bases and J gave up 1 base, with 9 bases separating them. Germline V gives CDR1 KGHSH, CDR2 LQKENI. There are 13 residues in the CDR3.

The chain's CDR3 is CASSRRGGLQETQYF. CDR3 nucleotide sequence: TGTGCCAGCAGCAGAAGAGGGGGCCTCCAAGAGACCCAGTACTTC. This chain joins TRBV11-3 and TRBJ2-5; 7 bases are a match to TRBD1. Per the germline V gene, CDR1 is SGHNT and CDR2 is YENEEA. This CDR3 is built from 15 residues. The J segment lost 1 base and the V segment lost 5 bases, leaving 7 bases of the junction unmatched.

J is TRBJ2-6 and V is TRBV4-1; TRBD2 matches 13 bases. With V trimmed by 4 bases and J by 0 bases, 3 bases remained unmatched. The germline CDR1 and CDR2 sequences are MGHRA and YSYEKL. This CDR3 is built from 18 residues. CDR3: CASSPGLAGDSGANVLTF. The CDR3 coding sequence is TGCGCCAGCAGCCCAGGACTAGCGGGGGACTCTGGGGCCAACGTCCTGACTTTC.

This CDR3 is CASSIDRGAAGANVLTF. CDR3 DNA sequence: TGTGCCAGCAGTATTGACAGGGGAGCTGCTGGGGCCAACGTCCTGACTTTC. The chain recombines TRBV9 with TRBJ2-6; 8 bases are a match to TRBD1. The CDR3 contains 17 residues. The germline V gene encodes CDR1 SGDLS and CDR2 YYNGEE. V lost 5 bases, J lost 2 bases, and 9 bases stayed unmatched.

The chain combines TRBV21-1 with TRBJ1-1; the table's D call, TRBD1, was not checked against the DNA. TRBV21-1 is a pseudogene segment. This CDR3 has 13 residues. CDR3 sequence: CASSKAGAHEAFF. CDR3 nucleotides: TGTGCCAGCAGCAAAGCAGGGGCTCATGAAGCTTTCTTT.

The chain uses TRBV19 and TRBJ1-1; D call uncertain. Deletions cut 6 bases from V and 4 bases from J, with 15 bases between. There are 14 residues in the CDR3. Looked up from germline, CDR1 is LNHDA and CDR2 is SQIVND (reference sequence). The DNA for the CDR3 is TGTGCCAGTAGGATACGGGCGGGAAGCACTGAAGCTTTCTTT. The encoded protein is CASRIRAGSTEAFF. Filled out from reference TRBV19 and TRBJ1-1, the complete variable domain reads DGGITQSPKYLFRKEGQNVTLSCEQNLNHDAMYWYRQDPGQGLRLIYYSQIVNDFQKGDIAEGYSVSREKKESFPLTVTSAQKNPTAFYLCASRIRAGSTEAFFGQGTRLTVV.

This sequence joins TRBV29-1 and TRBJ1-5; 10 bases agree with TRBD1. V lost 6 bases to trimming and J lost 2 bases; unmatched junction nucleotides: 1. The CDR3 spans 13 residues. Germline CDR1 is SQVTM and CDR2 is ANQGSEA. The CDR3 DNA is TGCAGCGTCGGGACAGGGGGCAATCAGCCCCAGCATTTT. Translation: CSVGTGGNQPQHF.

J is TRBJ2-1 and V is TRBV5-8; TRBD1 aligns across 8 bases. Losses at the gene ends were 4 bases for V and 5 bases for J; bases not matched to a gene: 8. The germline V gene has CDR1 SGHTS and CDR2 YDEGEE. There are 15 residues in the CDR3. The CDR3 DNA reads TGTGCCAGCAGCATAGGGACAGGACGAGACAATGAGCAGTTCTTC. Translating it yields CASSIGTGRDNEQFF.

The chain has TRBV6-5 and TRBJ1-4; D unresolved. Between the trimmed V and J ends, which lost 8 bases and 0 bases, there was a span of 13 bases. This CDR3 has 15 residues. Germline assignment: CDR1 MNHEY and CDR2 SVGAGI. The CDR3 loop is CASLGGPATNEKLFF. CDR3 bases: TGTGCCAGCCTGGGAGGACCGGCAACTAATGAAAAACTGTTTTTT.

The chain joins TRBV6-1 to TRBJ2-3, with 10 bases lining up with TRBD1. CDR1 is MNHNS and CDR2 is SASEGT in the germline V gene. Trimming took 2 bases from V and 5 from J; bases not matched to a gene: 7. CDR3 size: 16 residues. CDR3 in amino acids: CASSESRTGGRDTQYF. The CDR3 DNA is TGTGCCAGCAGTGAATCCCGGACAGGGGGAAGAGATACGCAGTATTTT.

The genes are TRBV19 and TRBJ2-7; TRBD1 is a possible D gene (6 bases). The V end was cut by 1 base, the J end by 4 bases, with 11 bases between. CDR3 length: 14 residues. Germline V CDR1 and CDR2: LNHDA, SQIVND (reference sequence). The CDR3, as DNA: TGTGCCAGTAGTATAGCCGGACAGCTTTACGAGCAGTACTTC. It yields the protein CASSIAGQLYEQYF.

The chain recombines TRBV9 with TRBJ1-2; 7 positions match TRBD1. Per the germline V gene, CDR1 is SGDLS and CDR2 is YYNGEE. V lost 3 bases, J lost 0 bases, and 2 bases stayed unmatched. The CDR3 has 14 amino acids. CDR3 sequence (DNA): TGTGCCAGCAGCGCGACAGGGACTAACTATGGCTACACCTTC. It encodes CASSATGTNYGYTF.

V and J are TRBV7-6 and TRBJ2-3, with 14 bases that match TRBD2. Germline V gives CDR1 SGHVS, CDR2 FNYEAQ. This CDR3 has 18 amino acids. The V segment lost 8 bases and the J segment 5 bases; nucleotides outside the gene matches: 15. In DNA form, the CDR3 reads TGTGCCAGCGGAACTAACCACGCGACTAGCGGGAGGGAAGATACGCAGTATTTT. Its translation: CASGTNHATSGREDTQYF.

Concerning this clone: Other DNA sequences within the sample encode an identical CDR3. The chain joins TRBV7-3 to TRBJ2-3; 9 bases are a match to TRBD1. Germline CDR1 is SGHTA and CDR2 is FQGTGA. After removal of 5 bases from V and 3 bases from J, the junction contained 3 bases not matched to a gene. The CDR3 runs to 14 residues. The CDR3, as DNA: TGTGCCAGCAGCCTGACAGGGGGGACAGATACGCAGTATTTT. As protein: CASSLTGGTDTQYF.

The gene calls are TRBV7-2 and TRBJ2-4; D unclear. V lost 5 bases, J lost 1 base, and 9 bases lay in between. The germline V gene encodes CDR1 SGHTA and CDR2 FQGNSA. The CDR3 length is 14 residues. As DNA, the CDR3 is TGTGCCAGCAGCCCTCGGGTGGCCAAAAACATTCAGTACTTC. Protein sequence: CASSPRVAKNIQYF.

The J gene is TRBJ2-5, the V gene TRBV19, with a possible D match to TRBD1 (7 bases). V was shortened by 5 bases and J by 2 bases, with 12 bases between the two germline ends. The germline gives CDR1 LNHDA, CDR2 SQIVND (reference sequence). The CDR3 length is 14 residues. The CDR3 sequence is CASSSTGTQETQYF. CDR3 DNA: TGTGCCAGTAGTTCGACAGGGACTCAAGAGACCCAGTACTTC.

The CDR3 here is CASSYRGLGTDTQYF. The CDR3 DNA reads as TGTGCCAGCAGTTACAGGGGGTTGGGCACAGATACGCAGTATTTT. V is TRBV5-6 and J is TRBJ2-3; 8 bases agree with TRBD1. After removal of 5 bases from V and 1 base from J, the junction contained 6 bases not matched to a gene. The germline CDR1 and CDR2 sequences are SGHDT and YYEEEE. This CDR3 is built from 15 residues.

This sequence joins TRBV12-5 and TRBJ1-1; perhaps TRBD1 as D (6 bases). This CDR3 spans 17 amino acids. CDR1 is LGHNT and CDR2 is FRNRAP in the germline V gene. V lost 0 bases and J 4 bases, leaving 18 bases between the germline ends. CDR3 in amino acids: CASGLVMGGGRFTEAFF. As DNA, the CDR3 is TGTGCTAGTGGTTTGGTAATGGGAGGGGGGCGGTTCACTGAAGCTTTCTTT.